These 16 T cell receptor beta chains share one sample of origin, sequenced in a study of Graves' ophthalmopathy and Graves' hyperthyroidism. RNA transcripts provided the template for amplifying TCR beta CDR3 regions. HTBI primers were used in a first-round RT-PCR, which preceded a second-round multiplex PCR. MiXCR, applied by TCRdb to the multiplex PCR reads, yields one record per CDR3 protein. This repertoire shows over a million distinct CDR3 sequences, about 38% found once; its top ten account for roughly 10%. Specimen: peripheral blood or thyroid tissue (not recorded which). The receptors come from an adult man with Graves' hyperthyroidism.

This clonotype has at least ten counts. The rearrangement links TRBV7-9 to TRBJ1-5; no reliable D call. Between the trimmed V and J ends, which lost 1 base and 8 bases, there was a span of 12 bases. The CDR3 contains 14 residues. The germline CDR1 and CDR2 sequences are SEHNR and FQNEAQ (reference sequence). CDR3 coding DNA: TGTGCCAGCAGCTTAGGTGACGAAAGGGAGCCCCAGCATTTT. This codes for CASSLGDEREPQHF. The full variable domain, rest sourced from reference TRBV7-9 and TRBJ1-5, is DTGVSQNPRHKITKRGQNVTFRCDPISEHNRLYWYRQTLGQGPEFLTYFQNEAQLEKSRLLSDRFSAERPKGSFSTLEIQRTEQGDSAMYLCASSLGDEREPQHFGDGTRLSIL.

This sequence joins TRBV7-2 and TRBJ2-5, with D tentatively TRBD2 (6 bases). The length of the CDR3 is 15 residues. V lost 7 bases and J lost 4, with 19 bases in between. Germline CDR1 SGHTA, CDR2 FQGNSA. The CDR3 loop reads CASTDRGLPTETQYF. The CDR3 DNA is TGTGCCAGCACCGACCGGGGGTTACCGACAGAGACCCAGTACTTC.

The gene calls are TRBV15 and TRBJ1-4; 12 bases line up with TRBD1. This CDR3 spans 17 amino acids. Per germline, CDR1 LNHNV and CDR2 YYDKDF (reference sequence). J gave up 6 bases and V 2 bases, and 7 bases lay outside the gene matches. CDR3 sequence: CATSRLGDRGPYEKLFF. Here the CDR3 DNA reads TGTGCCACCAGCAGATTAGGGGACAGGGGGCCTTATGAAAAACTGTTTTTT. Variable domain in full (rest from reference TRBV15 and TRBJ1-4): DAMVIQNPRYQVTQFGKPVTLSCSQTLNHNVMYWYQQKSSQAPKLLFHYYDKDFNNEADTPDNFQSRRPNTSFCFLDIRSPGLGDTAMYLCATSRLGDRGPYEKLFFGSGTQLSVL.

V is TRBV12-3 or TRBV12-4 and J is TRBJ2-7, with D maybe TRBD1 (6 bases). Trimming stripped 6 bases from V and 11 bases from J, with 17 bases between. The CDR3 loop spans 12 amino acids. The CDR3, as DNA: TGTGCCAGCAGCCCTGACGCGAAGGGGGAGTACTTC. Its protein product is CASSPDAKGEYF.

This sequence joins TRBV5-1 and TRBJ2-2; D ambiguous. The germline CDR1 and CDR2 sequences are SGHRS and YFSETQ. Trimming removed 4 bases from V and 5 bases from J, with 15 bases in between. The CDR3 loop spans 15 amino acids. CDR3 region: CASSRLGYPTGELFF. DNA for the CDR3: TGCGCCAGCAGCCGCCTGGGGTACCCTACCGGGGAGCTGTTTTTT.

This clonotype has a count of ten or more. The chain combines TRBV4-3 with TRBJ1-6; D is undetermined. The length of the CDR3 is 16 residues. Between the trimmed V and J ends, which lost 0 bases and 6 bases, there was a span of 12 bases. Germline V gene lookup returns CDR1 LGHNA and CDR2 YSLEER. The CDR3 here is CASSQDRGRINSPLHF. Written as DNA, the CDR3 is TGCGCCAGCAGCCAAGATCGCGGACGGATTAATTCACCCCTCCACTTT.

With respect to this clonotype: Because it lacks the conserved phenylalanine or tryptophan at the end, this CDR3 is likely a read error. The limits of the CDR3 on the DNA are not certain, so only TCRdb's listed CDR3 is given. The chain uses TRBV15 and TRBJ1-6. Germline V gives CDR1 LNHNV, CDR2 YYDKDF (reference sequence). The CDR3 has 9 amino acids, counting both end residues. The CDR3 sequence is CATSRDFTS.

This clonotype was recorded a few times. The chain combines TRBV7-9 with TRBJ1-1; D possibly corresponds to TRBD1 (6 bases). Germline loops: CDR1 SEHNR, CDR2 FQNEAQ (reference sequence). V was clipped by 3 bases and J by 11 bases, with 16 bases between them. The CDR3 is 13 amino acids. CDR3 loop: CASSFGTPSAAFF. CDR3 nucleotides: TGTGCCAGCAGCTTCGGGACACCGAGTGCTGCTTTCTTT.

This chain joins TRBV7-2 and TRBJ2-3, with 8 bases fitting TRBD2. CDR1 is SGHTA, CDR2 FQGNSA, per germline. After removal of 4 bases from V and 4 bases from J, the junction contained 13 bases not matched to a gene. The CDR3 sequence is 17 residues long. DNA for the CDR3: TGTGCCAGCAGCTGGCTCCGTGGCGGGGGGCCAGCAGATACGCAGTATTTT. The encoded protein is CASSWLRGGGPADTQYF.

This clonotype was found many times. V gene TRBV5-6 combines with J gene TRBJ1-2, with 7 bases fitting TRBD1. The CDR3 is 13 residues long. V gave up 1 base and J gave up 4 bases; unmatched junction bases: 1. CDR1 is SGHDT, CDR2 YYEEEE, per germline. The CDR3 loop reads CASSLWDSYGYTF. The CDR3 bases are TGTGCCAGCAGCTTGTGGGACAGCTATGGCTACACCTTC.

V gene TRBV29-1 combines with J gene TRBJ2-7, with D possibly called TRBD1 or TRBD2 (6 bases each). V lost 0 bases to trimming and J lost 5 bases, with 26 bases between them. The CDR3 contains 18 residues. Germline V CDR1 and CDR2: SQVTM, ANQGSEA. In DNA form, the CDR3 reads TGCAGCGTTGAAGAACGAAGTCAGGGGAGGTTTAGTCACGACGAGCAGTACTTC. Residues: CSVEERSQGRFSHDEQYF.

The V and J genes are TRBV12-3 or TRBV12-4 and TRBJ2-2; possible D gene TRBD1, 6 bases. With 7 bases removed from V and 2 bases from J, the gap between germline ends came to 20 bases. This CDR3 spans 17 amino acids. DNA of the CDR3: TGTGCCAGCACTGACATACCCGGACAGAGCAACACCGGGGAGCTGTTTTTT. Encoded protein: CASTDIPGQSNTGELFF.

A few counts support this clonotype. The chain employs TRBV6-4 and TRBJ1-2; 9 nucleotides line up with TRBD1. Germline V gene sequence: CDR1 MRHNA, CDR2 SNTAGT. Trimming removed 2 bases from V and 4 bases from J; junction bases left unmatched: 11. The CDR3 consists of 17 residues. Written as DNA, the CDR3 is TGTGCCAGCAGTGACGGATCCGGGACAGGGTTCGTCTATGGCTACACCTTC. As protein: CASSDGSGTGFVYGYTF.

This clonotype was observed a few times. V and J are TRBV6-5 and TRBJ1-4; no clear D gene. Germline CDR1 and CDR2: MNHEY and SVGAGI. There are 14 residues in the CDR3. V gave up 5 bases and J gave up 5 bases, with 12 bases separating them. CDR3 amino acids: CASSELGRNEKLFF. In DNA form, the CDR3 reads TGTGCCAGCAGTGAGTTGGGCAGGAATGAAAAACTGTTTTTT.

This clonotype occurred many times. V and J are TRBV19 and TRBJ1-1, with TRBD1 as a possible D gene (5 bases). This CDR3 contains 16 residues. Trimming cost V 4 bases and J 2 bases, with 17 bases left between them. Germline CDR1 is LNHDA and CDR2 is SQIVND (reference sequence). The CDR3 loop is CASSSRPNRPNTEAFF. For the CDR3, the DNA is TGTGCCAGTAGTAGTAGACCGAACAGGCCAAACACTGAAGCTTTCTTT. Complete variable domain (other parts from reference TRBV19 and TRBJ1-1): DGGITQSPKYLFRKEGQNVTLSCEQNLNHDAMYWYRQDPGQGLRLIYYSQIVNDFQKGDIAEGYSVSREKKESFPLTVTSAQKNPTAFYLCASSSRPNRPNTEAFFGQGTRLTVV.

The rearrangement joins TRBV10-3 to TRBJ1-6, with TRBD1 identical over 7 bases. The V and J ends lost 7 bases and 7 bases, in that order; junction bases with no gene match: 4. This CDR3 spans 13 amino acids. Germline V gives CDR1 ENHRY, CDR2 SYGVKD. CDR3 amino acids: CAITQGDNSPLHF. DNA of the CDR3: TGTGCCATCACCCAGGGGGACAATTCACCCCTCCACTTT.